This T cell receptor beta chain emerged from a study of T cells in Graves' hyperthyroidism and ophthalmopathy (dated by TCRdb to the late 2010s). Notes on the research overall: Peripheral blood samples were taken at initial diagnosis, before any treatment was given. A discovery cohort of about a hundred patients, roughly 43 with Graves' ophthalmopathy and roughly 59 with stable Graves' hyperthyroidism, was used to find distinguishing TCR V-J signatures. Prospective prediction of ophthalmopathy was tested in an independent validation cohort of 18 hyperthyroidism patients and some 17 patients who later progressed to ophthalmopathy. The approximately 90 discovery patients were randomly split 7:3 into training and test sets. The study also compared thyroid tissue and blood T-cell repertoires from roughly 6 Graves' hyperthyroidism patients. Once sampling was done, hyperthyroidism patients were given methimazole at a starting dose of 30 mg daily, whereas ophthalmopathy patients were given high-dose intravenous methylprednisolone. According to the paper, TCR Vbeta CDR3 sequencing was carried out on 135 peripheral blood samples, which came from over 40 ophthalmopathy, around 74 hyperthyroidism and approximately 17 progressor patients. Study-wide conclusions, independent of this receptor: Most expanded thyroid clonotypes (frequency above 0.001) were also detected in blood, a finding suggesting that blood repertoires may reflect thyroid immune responses. During validation, the model predicted progression to ophthalmopathy a median of around 6 months ahead of onset, with 70.59% sensitivity and roughly 75% specificity. Ophthalmopathy was separated from stable hyperthyroidism by a 13 V-J signature model, with around 90% sensitivity and approximately 84% specificity obtained in cross-validation and 80%/75% obtained in testing. Sample size was not statistically predetermined, and blinding of investigators to group allocation was not performed.

In the germline V gene (reference sequence), CDR1 corresponds to LGHDT and CDR2 to YNNKEL. Between the V and J ends, shortened by 1 base and 1 base respectively, the junction contains 14 bases. The CDR3 covers 17 residues, taking in both the cysteine and the phenylalanine. Only the CDR3 DNA is retained, 51 bases long and in frame from the first base. The TCR beta CDR3 regions were amplified from RNA transcripts. For the first round of RT-PCR on the TCR CDR3, the HTBI primer set was used together with the Qiagen OneStep RT-PCR kit. Libraries were constructed in a second round of multiplex PCR, after which size selection and purification were performed. The libraries were sequenced on an Illumina HiSeq2000 using paired-end 100 bp reads. In the original analysis: Raw data were processed with SOAPnuke, discarding reads with adapters, uncalled bases, mean Phred below 15, or no exact constant-primer or identifier match. COPE v1.2.5 was used to merge high-quality paired reads, and clonotypes were defined as unique nucleotide sequences. MiTCR v1.1 was used to align the clonotypes against IMGT TRBV, TRBD and TRBJ reference segments. The analysis included only V-J combinations with a frequency above 0.0001, which together covered 99% to 99.2% of the repertoires. The TCS score was defined as F50 (clonal expansion) divided by E x V (chaos), with BLOSUM62-based TCRdist calculated between CDR3 peptides within each V-J. Welch's t-statistics and random forest reduced fewer than 600 V-J features to 10 to 15, which were used in a naive Bayes classifier (R e1071). The public reads were reanalyzed by TCRdb: fastp trimming at Q25, MiXCR alignment, in-frame beta chains only. Each CDR3 protein gets just one entry, which takes the most common genes and DNA from the rows behind it. The V and J calls here are based on TCRdb, not the publication. The sample table shows a few hundred thousand distinct CDR3 sequences, and roughly 16% are seen once. Clones ranked in the top ten supply roughly 3.3% of the sample.

This clonotype was detected many times. What this receptor recognizes is not known. It has no much larger one-base neighbor in the sample; base qualities were not kept. Ophthalmopathy patients had moderately to severely active disease, Clinical Activity Score of at least 3, NOSPECS grade of at least 4, and duration under 3 months. Any patient with an uncontrolled infection, another autoimmune disease, pregnancy or lactation was excluded. Clinical symptoms, serum thyroxine and TRAb, thyroid ultrasound, and orbital computed tomography formed the basis for the diagnoses. PBMCs were isolated from 7.5 to 10 ml of fresh peripheral blood by Ficoll-Paque density gradient centrifugation. Total RNA was extracted using Trizol reagent, and RNA quality was assessed on an Agilent 2100 Bioanalyzer.

Sample: blood. The TCR sequence derives from a woman aged 35 to 49 with Graves' ophthalmopathy. Recombination connected TRBV3-1 to TRBJ2-1, with the D gene tentatively TRBD1 or TRBD2, based on 6 matching bases in each. The CDR3 is CASSQGARGGSYNEQFF. The sequenced DNA is TGTGCCAGCAGCCAAGGAGCAAGAGGGGGGTCCTACAATGAGCAGTTCTTC.